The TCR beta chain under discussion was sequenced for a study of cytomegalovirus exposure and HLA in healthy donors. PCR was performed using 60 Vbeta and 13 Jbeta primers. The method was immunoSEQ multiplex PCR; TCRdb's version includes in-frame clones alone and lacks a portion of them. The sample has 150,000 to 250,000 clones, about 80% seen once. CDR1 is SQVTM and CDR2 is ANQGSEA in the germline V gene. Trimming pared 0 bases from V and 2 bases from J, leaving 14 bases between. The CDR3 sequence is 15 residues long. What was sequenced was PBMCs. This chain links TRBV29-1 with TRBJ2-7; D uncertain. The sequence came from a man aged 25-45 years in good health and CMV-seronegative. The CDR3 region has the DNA TGCAGCGTTGAAGATCAGTTAAGATCCCCCTACGAGCAGTACTTC. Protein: CSVEDQLRSPYEQYF.